This T cell receptor beta chain was documented in a study of blood T cell repertoires in COVID-19. Study information: The analysed material was cDNA or gDNA that came from T cells, B-cell-depleted T cells, or PBMCs.

The CDR3 covers 16 residues. With V trimmed by 2 bases and J by 2 bases, 1 base remained unmatched. CDR1 and CDR2 (germline): SEHNR, FQNEAQ (reference sequence). Sequenced by immunoSEQ multiplex PCR; TCRdb stores in-frame clones only, minus some. The sample carries approximately 210,000 clones, around 86% recorded once. Seattle's enrolled individuals joined amid active infection and were then monitored longitudinally. Sequences were obtained from peripheral blood. The gene calls are TRBV7-9 and TRBJ2-2, with 11 bases lining up with TRBD2. The receptor comes from a man aged 45-65 years with COVID-19, enrolled during active disease. The CDR3 region is CASSLLAGGNTGELFF. In DNA form, the CDR3 reads TGTGCCAGCAGCTTACTAGCGGGGGGCAACACCGGGGAGCTGTTTTTT.